The sequence of this T cell receptor beta chain was determined in a study of Tregs in tolerant kidney transplant recipients. Study-level background: Sorting after B cell culture yielded CD25+CD127- and 4-1BB+CD40L- CD4+ cells.

This clone was found a few times. Its specificity is unknown. Some clones are missing from TCRdb's copy, which holds only in-frame ones; the method was immunoSEQ multiplex PCR. This table holds several thousand clones, 90% found once. CDR3 size: 13 residues. Trimming stripped 0 bases from V and 10 bases from J, with 7 bases between. The V gene's germline CDR1 is MGHRA and CDR2 YSYEKL. Sequencing used Tregs from blood cultured with allogeneic cells, obtained before the transplant. The TCR sequence derives from a human patient who received a combined kidney and bone marrow transplant. The chain recombines TRBV4-1 with TRBJ1-6; no definite D call. As DNA, the CDR3 is TGCGCCAGCAGCCAAGATCGAGGGTCACCCCTCCACTTT. It encodes CASSQDRGSPLHF.